The present T cell receptor (beta chain) was sequenced within a study of regulatory T cells in long-lasting Graves disease. The time point was: newly diagnosed GD, antithyroid drugs for less than 3 months. Making the TCR library involved RNA that had been extracted from PBMCs. Germline lookup yields CDR1 LGHDT and CDR2 YNNKEL (reference sequence). There are 15 residues in the CDR3. V lost 6 bases, J lost 10 bases, and 19 bases lay in between. Arm-PCR of CDR3 regions and iRepertoire HTBI primers were used to build TCR beta libraries. TCRdb re-analysed the multiplex PCR reads in MiXCR, keeping a single row per CDR3 protein. The data contain 600,000 to 650,000 distinct CDR3 sequences, 16% of them singletons. This clonotype showed up many times. The same data also contributed to another study, on T cells in Graves' hyperthyroidism and ophthalmopathy.

Sequencing used peripheral blood mononuclear cells (PBMCs), obtained at new diagnosis, from a patient treated with antithyroid drugs. The chain joins TRBV3-1 to TRBJ1-6; D is ambiguous. The sequence was obtained from a woman younger than 45 with Graves disease. The CDR3 is CASRSIGQRRSPLHF. The DNA for the CDR3 is TGTGCCAGCAGGTCCATCGGGCAGCGACGGTCACCCCTCCACTTT.